The entry that follows covers one TCR beta chain sequence. Antigen: not known. An end of the junction differs from the germline gene, which may be a read error. The data originate from a study of cytomegalovirus exposure and HLA in healthy donors. Findings and limits, study-wide: By HLA locus, TCR association rates varied in a later analysis, with DRB1 showing the most and HLA-C the fewest. HLA allele associations emerged for about 16,000 TCR beta sequences in a later analysis, at 0.05 false discovery rate.

The PCR was carried out with 60 Vbeta primers and 13 Jbeta primers. The table came from immunoSEQ multiplex PCR; TCRdb's copy has only in-frame clones and leaves some out. The sample includes about 210,000 clones, around 90% of them seen just once. The CDR3 is 10 amino acids. Germline CDR1 and CDR2: SNHLY and FYNNEI. Material for sequencing was PBMCs. This clonotype originated in a boy between 2 and 15 years old in good health and CMV-seronegative. The gene calls are TRBV2 and TRBJ2-7; D might be TRBD1 (5 bases). The CDR3 nucleotides read TGTGCCAGCAGCCCCCCGACAGTCCCCTTC. Its translation is CASSPPTVPF.